This T cell receptor (beta chain) was found in a study of brain T cells in children with intractable seizures. Study observations and caveats: HCMV serostatus was not known, and viral specificity came from CDR3 similarity only. Absence of clones before surgery may stem from lower sequencing depth.

The CDR3 consists of 17 residues. Trimming removed 1 base from V and 5 bases from J, with 20 bases in between. Germline-derived CDR1 and CDR2 are SGDLS and YYNGEE. Assay used: immunoSEQ multiplex PCR; TCRdb lists only in-frame clones, some missing. This sample carries 50,000 to 75,000 clones, about 96% of them seen once, and the ten largest clones take roughly 0.4%. On this clone: As yet, its antigen is unknown.

Only cases whose brain tissue showed the highest T cell transcript signatures were sequenced. The sequence was obtained from a boy in the first two years of life with focal cortical dysplasia and intractable seizures. The input for sequencing was peripheral blood, taken at surgery. The V gene is TRBV9, the J gene TRBJ2-3, with D possibly called TRBD1 or TRBD2 (7 bases each). This CDR3 is CASSVPLGEGARDTQYF. CDR3 in DNA: TGTGCCAGCAGCGTACCTCTGGGGGAGGGGGCACGAGATACGCAGTATTTT.